This T cell receptor (beta chain) appears in the sequencing data of a study of tumor-infiltrating lymphocytes in primary liver carcinoma. General study results and limits: Only about 7-25% of top clones occurred in every one of the five tumor regions. Tumors significantly exceeded blood in top-250-clone fraction (p = 0.039).

RNA and DNA were co-extracted from roughly 20-30 mg of unsorted bulk tissue. Germline CDR1 reads SGHAT; CDR2 reads FQNNGV. The V and J ends lost 4 bases and 1 base respectively, with 11 bases between them. This CDR3 region has 14 residues. TCR beta cDNA was reverse-transcribed from 450 to 500 ng of total RNA. The reaction used a constant-region primer and ProtoScript II reverse transcriptase. Slightly modified ARM-PCR with three nested multiplex PCR rounds yielded TCR beta libraries. Two initial PCR rounds of about 11 cycles each paired TRBV1-TRBV30 forward primers with a C-beta reverse primer. Using its own MiXCR run on the multiplex PCR reads, TCRdb lists one record per CDR3 protein. The sample comprises under 130,000 distinct CDR3 sequences, about four fifths of which are singletons, and approximately 20% rests with the top ten. About this clonotype: Antigen unknown. Since no conserved phenylalanine or tryptophan closes the CDR3, a read error is the likely cause.

The chain has TRBV11-2 and TRBJ2-7; D is perhaps TRBD2 (5 bases). The clonotype was recovered from a man between 35 and 55 years old with primary liver carcinoma and hepatitis B virus infection. The sequenced material came from liver tumor tissue from sampling region 3. This sample's subset: tumor region T3, left-lateral pole. CDR3 residues: CASSSNGNSYEQYL. The CDR3 DNA sequence: TGTGCCAGCAGCTCTAACGGGAATTCCTACGAGCAGTACTTA.